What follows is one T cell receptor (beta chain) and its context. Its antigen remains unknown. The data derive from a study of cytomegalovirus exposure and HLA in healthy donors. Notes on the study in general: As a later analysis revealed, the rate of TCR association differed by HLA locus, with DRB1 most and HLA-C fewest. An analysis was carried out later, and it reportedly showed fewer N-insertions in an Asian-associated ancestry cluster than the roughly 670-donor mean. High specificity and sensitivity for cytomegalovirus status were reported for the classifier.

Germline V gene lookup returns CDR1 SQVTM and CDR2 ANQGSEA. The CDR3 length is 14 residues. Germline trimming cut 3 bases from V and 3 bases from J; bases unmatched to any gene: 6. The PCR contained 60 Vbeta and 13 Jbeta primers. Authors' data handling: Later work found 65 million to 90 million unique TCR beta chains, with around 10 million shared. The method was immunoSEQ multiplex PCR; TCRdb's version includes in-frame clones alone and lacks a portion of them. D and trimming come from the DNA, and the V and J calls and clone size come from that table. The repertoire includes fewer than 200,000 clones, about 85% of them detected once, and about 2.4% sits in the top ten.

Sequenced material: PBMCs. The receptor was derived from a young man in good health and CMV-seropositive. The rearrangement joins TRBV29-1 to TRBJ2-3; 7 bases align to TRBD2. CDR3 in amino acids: CSVEGGRGTDTQYF. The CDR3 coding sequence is TGCAGCGTTGAGGGCGGGAGAGGTACAGATACGCAGTATTTT.